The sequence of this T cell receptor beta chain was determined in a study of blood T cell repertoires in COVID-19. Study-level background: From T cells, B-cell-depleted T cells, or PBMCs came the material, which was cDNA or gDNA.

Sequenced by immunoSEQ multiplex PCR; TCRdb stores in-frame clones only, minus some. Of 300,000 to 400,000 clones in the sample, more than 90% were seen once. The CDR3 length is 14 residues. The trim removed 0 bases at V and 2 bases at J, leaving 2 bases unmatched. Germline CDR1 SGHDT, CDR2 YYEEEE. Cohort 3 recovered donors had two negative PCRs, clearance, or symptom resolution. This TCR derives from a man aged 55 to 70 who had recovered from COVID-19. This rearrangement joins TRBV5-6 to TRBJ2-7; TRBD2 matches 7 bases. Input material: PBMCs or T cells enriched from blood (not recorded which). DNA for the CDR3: TGTGCCAGCAGCTTGGTGGGGGGGACCTACGAGCAGTACTTC. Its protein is CASSLVGGTYEQYF.